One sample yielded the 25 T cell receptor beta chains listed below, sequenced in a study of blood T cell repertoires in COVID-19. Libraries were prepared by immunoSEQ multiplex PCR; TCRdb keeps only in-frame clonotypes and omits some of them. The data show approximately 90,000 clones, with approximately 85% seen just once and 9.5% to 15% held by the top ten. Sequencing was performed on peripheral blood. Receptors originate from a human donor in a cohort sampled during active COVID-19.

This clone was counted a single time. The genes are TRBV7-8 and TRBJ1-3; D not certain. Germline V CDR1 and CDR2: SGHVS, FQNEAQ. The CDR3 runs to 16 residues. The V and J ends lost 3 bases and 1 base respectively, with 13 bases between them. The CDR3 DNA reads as TGTGCCAGCAGCTTGTATCGGGGAATGTCTGGAAACACCATATATTTT. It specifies CASSLYRGMSGNTIYF.

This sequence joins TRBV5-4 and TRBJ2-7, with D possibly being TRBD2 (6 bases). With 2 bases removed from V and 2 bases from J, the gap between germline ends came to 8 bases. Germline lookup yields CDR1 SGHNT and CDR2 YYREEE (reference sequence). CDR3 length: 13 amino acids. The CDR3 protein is CASSFGGPYEQYF. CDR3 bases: TGTGCCAGCAGCTTCGGGGGACCCTACGAGCAGTACTTC.

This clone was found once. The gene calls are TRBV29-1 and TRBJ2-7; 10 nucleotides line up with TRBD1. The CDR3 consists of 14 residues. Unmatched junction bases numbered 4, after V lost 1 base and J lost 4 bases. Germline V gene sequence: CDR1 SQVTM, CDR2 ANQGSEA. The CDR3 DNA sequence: TGCAGCGTTGAAGGGACAGGGGGAAGTTACGAGCAGTACTTC. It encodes CSVEGTGGSYEQYF.

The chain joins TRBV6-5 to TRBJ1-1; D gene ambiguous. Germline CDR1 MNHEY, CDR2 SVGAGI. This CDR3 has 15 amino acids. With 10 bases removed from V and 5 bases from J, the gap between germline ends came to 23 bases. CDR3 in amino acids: CATAPLRGGWTEAFF. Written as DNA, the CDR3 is TGTGCCACCGCACCCCTCCGGGGAGGATGGACTGAAGCTTTCTTT.

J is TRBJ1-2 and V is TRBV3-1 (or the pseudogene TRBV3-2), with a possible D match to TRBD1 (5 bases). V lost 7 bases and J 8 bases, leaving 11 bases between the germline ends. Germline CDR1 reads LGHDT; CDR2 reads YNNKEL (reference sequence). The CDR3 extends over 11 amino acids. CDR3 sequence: CASTGGDGYTF. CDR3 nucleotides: TGTGCCAGCACGGGCGGGGACGGCTACACCTTC.

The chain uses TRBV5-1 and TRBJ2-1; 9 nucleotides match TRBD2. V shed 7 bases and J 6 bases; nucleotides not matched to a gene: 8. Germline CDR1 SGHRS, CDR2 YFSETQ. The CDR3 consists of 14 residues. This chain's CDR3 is CASSGLAVSNEQFF. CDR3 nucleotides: TGCGCCAGCTCGGGACTAGCAGTTAGCAATGAGCAGTTCTTC.

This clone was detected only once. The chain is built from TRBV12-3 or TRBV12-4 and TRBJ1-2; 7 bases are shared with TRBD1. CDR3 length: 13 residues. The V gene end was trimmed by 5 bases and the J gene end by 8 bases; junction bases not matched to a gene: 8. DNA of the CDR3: TGTGCCAGCAGTCAGGGGGTTGGAGGCGGCTACACCTTC. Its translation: CASSQGVGGGYTF.

DNA for the CDR3: TGTGCCAGTAGTATAACCCTCCGTACAGAGCTAGCCAAAAACATTCAGTACTTC. This encodes CASSITLRTELAKNIQYF. The chain joins TRBV19 to TRBJ2-4, with D unclear. This CDR3 comprises 18 residues. V lost 2 bases and J lost 0, with 17 bases in between. Germline V gene lookup returns CDR1 LNHDA and CDR2 SQIVND (reference sequence).

The CDR3 loop reads CASSLGRGNEKLFF. In nucleotides, the CDR3 is TGCGCCAGCAGCTTGGGTAGGGGTAATGAAAAACTGTTTTTT. The chain carries TRBV5-1 and TRBJ1-4, with a tentative D call TRBD1 (5 bases). Germline CDR1 is SGHRS and CDR2 is YFSETQ. The V and J ends lost 0 bases and 4 bases respectively, with 7 bases between them. The CDR3 extends over 14 amino acids.

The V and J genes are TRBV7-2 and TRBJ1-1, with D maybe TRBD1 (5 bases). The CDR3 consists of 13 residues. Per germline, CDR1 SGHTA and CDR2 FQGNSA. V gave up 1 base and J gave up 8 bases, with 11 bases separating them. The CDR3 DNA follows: TGTGCCAGCAGCTTAGGACAGAATAGGGAAGCTTTCTTT. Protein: CASSLGQNREAFF.

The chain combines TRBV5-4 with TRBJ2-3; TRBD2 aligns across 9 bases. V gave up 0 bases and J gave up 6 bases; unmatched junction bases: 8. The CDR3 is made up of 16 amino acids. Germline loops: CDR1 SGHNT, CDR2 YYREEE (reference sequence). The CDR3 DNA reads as TGTGCCAGCAGCTTGGAAGGGCTAGCGGGGCTGGATACGCAGTATTTT. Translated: CASSLEGLAGLDTQYF.

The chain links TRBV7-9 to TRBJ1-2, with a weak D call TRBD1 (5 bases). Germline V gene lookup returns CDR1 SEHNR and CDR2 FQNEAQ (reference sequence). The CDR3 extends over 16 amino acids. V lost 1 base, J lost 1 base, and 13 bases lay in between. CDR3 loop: CASSLGGRAFNYGYTF. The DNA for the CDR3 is TGTGCCAGCAGCTTAGGGGGCAGGGCGTTTAACTATGGCTACACCTTC.

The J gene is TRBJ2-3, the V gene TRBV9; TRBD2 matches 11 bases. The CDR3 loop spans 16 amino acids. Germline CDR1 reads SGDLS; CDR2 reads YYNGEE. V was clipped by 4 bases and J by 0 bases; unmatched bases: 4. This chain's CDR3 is CASSSTSGGSTDTQYF. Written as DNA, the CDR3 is TGTGCCAGCAGCTCCACTAGCGGGGGTAGCACAGATACGCAGTATTTT.

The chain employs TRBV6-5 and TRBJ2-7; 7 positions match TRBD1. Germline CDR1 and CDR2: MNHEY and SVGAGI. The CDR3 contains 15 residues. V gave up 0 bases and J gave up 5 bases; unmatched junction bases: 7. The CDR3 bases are TGTGCCAGCAGTTACTCTCGACAGGGCCTCCACGAGCAGTACTTC. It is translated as CASSYSRQGLHEQYF.

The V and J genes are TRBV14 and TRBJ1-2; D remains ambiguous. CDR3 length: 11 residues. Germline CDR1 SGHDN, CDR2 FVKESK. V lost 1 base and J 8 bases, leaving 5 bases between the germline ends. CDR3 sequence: CASSQGGGYTF. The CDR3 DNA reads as TGTGCCAGCAGCCAAGGTGGCGGCTACACCTTC.

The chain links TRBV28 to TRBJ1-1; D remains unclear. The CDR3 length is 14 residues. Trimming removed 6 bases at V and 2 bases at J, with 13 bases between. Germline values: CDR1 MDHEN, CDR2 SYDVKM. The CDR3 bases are TGTGCCAGCAGGCGGGCGGGGATCAACACTGAAGCTTTCTTT. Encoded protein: CASRRAGINTEAFF.

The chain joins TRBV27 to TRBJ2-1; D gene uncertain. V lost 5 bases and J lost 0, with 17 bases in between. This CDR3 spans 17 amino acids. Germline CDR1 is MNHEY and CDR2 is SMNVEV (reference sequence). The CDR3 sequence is CASSVHRRFSSYNEQFF. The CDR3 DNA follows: TGTGCCAGCAGTGTCCACAGACGATTTAGCTCCTACAATGAGCAGTTCTTC.

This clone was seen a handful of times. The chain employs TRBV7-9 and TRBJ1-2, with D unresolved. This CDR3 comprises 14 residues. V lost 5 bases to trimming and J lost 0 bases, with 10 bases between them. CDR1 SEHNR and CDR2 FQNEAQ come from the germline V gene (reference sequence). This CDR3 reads CASSASGANYGYTF. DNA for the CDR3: TGTGCCAGCAGCGCCTCCGGGGCTAACTATGGCTACACCTTC.

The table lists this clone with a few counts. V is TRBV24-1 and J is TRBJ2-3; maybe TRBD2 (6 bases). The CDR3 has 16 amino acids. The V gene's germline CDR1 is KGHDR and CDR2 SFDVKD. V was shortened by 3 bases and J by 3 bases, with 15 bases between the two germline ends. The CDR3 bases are TGTGCCACCAGTGATCCCCGCGGGAAGGGTACAGATACGCAGTATTTT. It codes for CATSDPRGKGTDTQYF.

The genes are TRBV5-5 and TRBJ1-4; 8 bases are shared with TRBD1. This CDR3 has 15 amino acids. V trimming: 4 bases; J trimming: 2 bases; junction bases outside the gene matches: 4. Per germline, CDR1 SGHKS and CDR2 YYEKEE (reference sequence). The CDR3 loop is CASSRQGATNEKLFF. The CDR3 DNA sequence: TGTGCCAGCAGCAGGCAGGGGGCCACTAATGAAAAACTGTTTTTT.

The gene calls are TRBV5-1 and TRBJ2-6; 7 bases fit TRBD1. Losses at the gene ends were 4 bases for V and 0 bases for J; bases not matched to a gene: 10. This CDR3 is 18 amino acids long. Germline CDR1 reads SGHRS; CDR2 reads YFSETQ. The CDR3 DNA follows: TGCGCCAGCAGCCCTCGGACAGGAACGAGCTCTGGGGCCAACGTCCTGACTTTC. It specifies CASSPRTGTSSGANVLTF.

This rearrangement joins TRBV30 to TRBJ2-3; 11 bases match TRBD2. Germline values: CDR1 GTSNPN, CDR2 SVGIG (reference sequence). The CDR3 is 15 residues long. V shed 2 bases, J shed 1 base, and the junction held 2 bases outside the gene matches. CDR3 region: CAWSQGLAGTDTQYF. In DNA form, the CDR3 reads TGTGCCTGGAGTCAGGGACTAGCGGGCACAGATACGCAGTATTTT.

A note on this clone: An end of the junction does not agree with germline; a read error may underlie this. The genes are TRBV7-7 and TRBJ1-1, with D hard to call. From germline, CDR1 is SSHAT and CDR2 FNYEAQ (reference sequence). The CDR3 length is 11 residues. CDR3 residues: CASTRGTEAFF. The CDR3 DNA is TGTGCTAGCACTCGCGGCACTGAAGCTTTCTTT.

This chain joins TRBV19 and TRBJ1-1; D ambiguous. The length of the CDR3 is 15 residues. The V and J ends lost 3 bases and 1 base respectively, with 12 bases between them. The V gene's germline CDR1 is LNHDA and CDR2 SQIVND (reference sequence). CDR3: CASSIGPNSNTEAFF. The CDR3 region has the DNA TGTGCCAGTAGTATCGGTCCAAACTCGAACACTGAAGCTTTCTTT.

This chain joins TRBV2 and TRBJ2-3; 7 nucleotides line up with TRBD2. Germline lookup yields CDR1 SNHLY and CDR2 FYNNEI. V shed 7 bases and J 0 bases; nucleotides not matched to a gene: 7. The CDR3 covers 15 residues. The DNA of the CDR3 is TGTGCCAGCATCGCCGGGGGGTTTAGCACAGATACGCAGTATTTT. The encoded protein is CASIAGGFSTDTQYF. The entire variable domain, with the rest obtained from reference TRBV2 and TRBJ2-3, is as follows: EPEVTQTPSHQVTQMGQEVILRCVPISNHLYFYWYRQILGQKVEFLVSFYNNEISEKSEIFDDQFSVERPDGSNFTLKIRSTKLEDSAMYFCASIAGGFSTDTQYFGPGTRLTVL.